At least ten counts were recorded for the clone carrying this T cell receptor (beta chain). The entry originates in a study of T-cell reconstitution after alpha-beta-depleted transplantation in children. Germline assignment: CDR1 MNHEY and CDR2 SVGAGI. V was cut by 2 bases and J by 0 bases, with 5 bases left in between. This CDR3 has 15 amino acids. Construction of the TCRbeta library involved unique molecular identifiers. TCRdb re-called the PCR reads with MiXCR, one entry per CDR3 protein. The sample consists of a few hundred thousand distinct CDR3 sequences, about 9.5% of them appearing once. The chain links TRBV6-5 to TRBJ1-6; no firm D call. The sequence derives from a boy under two years old with acute myeloid leukemia, due to receive a stem cell transplant. Source: PBMCs, taken before TCRalphabeta/CD19-depleted stem cell transplant. The CDR3 loop reads CASSYGGSYNSPLHF. Here the CDR3 DNA reads TGTGCCAGCAGTTACGGCGGCTCCTATAATTCACCCCTCCACTTT.